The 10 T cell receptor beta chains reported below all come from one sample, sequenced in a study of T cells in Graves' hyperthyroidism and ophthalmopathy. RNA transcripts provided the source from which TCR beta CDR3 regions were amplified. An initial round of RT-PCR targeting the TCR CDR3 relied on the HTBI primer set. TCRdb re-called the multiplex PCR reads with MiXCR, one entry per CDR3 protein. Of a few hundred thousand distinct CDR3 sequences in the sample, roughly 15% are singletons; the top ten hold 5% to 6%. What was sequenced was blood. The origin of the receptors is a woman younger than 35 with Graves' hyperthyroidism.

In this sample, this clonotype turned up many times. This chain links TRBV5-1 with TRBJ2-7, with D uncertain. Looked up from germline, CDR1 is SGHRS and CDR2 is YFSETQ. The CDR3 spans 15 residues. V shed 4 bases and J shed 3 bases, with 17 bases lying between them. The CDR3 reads CASSHPAGRRYEQYF. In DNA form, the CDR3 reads TGCGCCAGCAGCCATCCCGCTGGCAGGCGCTACGAGCAGTACTTC.

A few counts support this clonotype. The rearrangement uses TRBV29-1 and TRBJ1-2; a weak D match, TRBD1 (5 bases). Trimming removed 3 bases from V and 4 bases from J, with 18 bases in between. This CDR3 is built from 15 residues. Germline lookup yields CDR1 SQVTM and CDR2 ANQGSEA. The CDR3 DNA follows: TGCAGCGTTGATCCTGGGGGTGGGAAGAGCTATGGCTACACCTTC. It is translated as CSVDPGGGKSYGYTF.

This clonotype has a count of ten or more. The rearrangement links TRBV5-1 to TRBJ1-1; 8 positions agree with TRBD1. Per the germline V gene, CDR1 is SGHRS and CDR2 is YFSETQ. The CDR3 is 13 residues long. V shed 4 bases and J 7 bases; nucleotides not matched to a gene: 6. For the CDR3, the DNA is TGCGCCAGCAGCCCCCGGACAGGGAGTGAAGCTTTCTTT. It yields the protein CASSPRTGSEAFF.

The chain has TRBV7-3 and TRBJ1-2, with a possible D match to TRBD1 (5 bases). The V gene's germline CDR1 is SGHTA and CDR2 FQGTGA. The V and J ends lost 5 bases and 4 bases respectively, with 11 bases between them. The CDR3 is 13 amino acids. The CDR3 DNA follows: TGTGCCAGCAGCGACCAGGGCGGCTATGGCTACACCTTC. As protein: CASSDQGGYGYTF.

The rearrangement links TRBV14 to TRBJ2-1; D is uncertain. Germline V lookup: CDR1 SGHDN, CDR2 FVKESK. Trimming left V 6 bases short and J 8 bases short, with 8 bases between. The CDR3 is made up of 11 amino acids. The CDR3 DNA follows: TGTGCCAGCAGTCGCGATCATGAGCAGTTCTTC. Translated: CASSRDHEQFF.

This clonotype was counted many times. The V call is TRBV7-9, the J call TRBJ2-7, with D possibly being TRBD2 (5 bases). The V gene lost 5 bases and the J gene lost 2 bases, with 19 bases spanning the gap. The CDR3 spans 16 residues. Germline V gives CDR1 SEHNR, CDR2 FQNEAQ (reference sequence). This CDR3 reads CASSDSPREQTYEQYF. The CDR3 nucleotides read TGTGCCAGCAGCGACTCACCCCGGGAACAGACCTACGAGCAGTACTTC.

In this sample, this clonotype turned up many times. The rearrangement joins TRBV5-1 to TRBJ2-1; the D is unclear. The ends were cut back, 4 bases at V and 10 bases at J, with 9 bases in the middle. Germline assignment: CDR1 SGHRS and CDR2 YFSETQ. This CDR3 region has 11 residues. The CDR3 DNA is TGCGCCAGCAGCCTAGGTAAAGAGCAGTTCTTC. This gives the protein CASSLGKEQFF.

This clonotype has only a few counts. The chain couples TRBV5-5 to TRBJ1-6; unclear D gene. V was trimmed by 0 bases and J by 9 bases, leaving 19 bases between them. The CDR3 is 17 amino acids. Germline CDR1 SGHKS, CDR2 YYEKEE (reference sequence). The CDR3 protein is CASSLALRQEGRSPLHF. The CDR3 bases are TGTGCCAGCAGCTTGGCCCTACGACAAGAGGGCCGTTCACCCCTCCACTTT.

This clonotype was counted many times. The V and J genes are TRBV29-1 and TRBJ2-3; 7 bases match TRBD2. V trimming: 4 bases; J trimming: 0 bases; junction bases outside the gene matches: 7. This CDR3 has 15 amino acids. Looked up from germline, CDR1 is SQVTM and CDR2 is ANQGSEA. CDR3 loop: CSVVVSGSSTDTQYF. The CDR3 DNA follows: TGCAGCGTTGTCGTTAGCGGGTCTAGCACAGATACGCAGTATTTT.

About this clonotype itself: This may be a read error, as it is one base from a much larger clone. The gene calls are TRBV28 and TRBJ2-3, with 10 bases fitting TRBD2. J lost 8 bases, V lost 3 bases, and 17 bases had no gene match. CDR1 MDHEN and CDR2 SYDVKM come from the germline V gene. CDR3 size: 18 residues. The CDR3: CASSLLRSPSGRPGTQYF. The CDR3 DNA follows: TGTGCCAGCAGTTTGCTGAGGAGCCCTAGCGGGAGACCAGGTACGCAGTATTTT.